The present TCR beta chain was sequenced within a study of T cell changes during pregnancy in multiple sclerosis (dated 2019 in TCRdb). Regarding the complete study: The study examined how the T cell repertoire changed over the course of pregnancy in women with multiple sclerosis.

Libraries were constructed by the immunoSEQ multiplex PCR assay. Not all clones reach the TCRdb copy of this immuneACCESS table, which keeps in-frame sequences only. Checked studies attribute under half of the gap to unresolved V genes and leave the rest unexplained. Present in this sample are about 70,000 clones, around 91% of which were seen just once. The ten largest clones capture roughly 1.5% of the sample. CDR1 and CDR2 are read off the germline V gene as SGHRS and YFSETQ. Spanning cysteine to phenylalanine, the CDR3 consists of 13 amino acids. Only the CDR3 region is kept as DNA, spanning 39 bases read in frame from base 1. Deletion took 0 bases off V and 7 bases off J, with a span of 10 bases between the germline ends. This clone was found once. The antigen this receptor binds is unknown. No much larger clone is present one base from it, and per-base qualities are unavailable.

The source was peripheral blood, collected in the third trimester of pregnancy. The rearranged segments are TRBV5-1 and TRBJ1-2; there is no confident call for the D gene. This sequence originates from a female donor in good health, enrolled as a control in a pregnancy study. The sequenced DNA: TGCGCCAGCAGCTTGGAAGGAGGGCTTGGCTACACCTTC. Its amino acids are CASSLEGGLGYTF.